Included here is one T cell receptor beta chain sequence, with context. Seattle patients were enrolled during active infection and followed longitudinally. Germline V gives CDR1 LGHDT, CDR2 YNNKEL (reference sequence). CDR3 length: 15 amino acids. The V gene lost 0 bases and the J gene lost 0 bases, with 8 bases spanning the gap. These data originate in a study of blood T cell repertoires in COVID-19. Study-wide background: Material from acute and convalescent COVID-19 was sourced from the United States, Italy and Spain. PBMCs, B-cell-depleted T cells, or T cells were the source of the cDNA or gDNA that made up the material.

In the authors' workflow: The authors estimated nucleated cell counts from reference gene primer amplification. The method was immunoSEQ multiplex PCR; TCRdb's version includes in-frame clones alone and lacks a portion of them. D and trimming were read from the DNA, whereas the V and J calls and clone size are those reported in that table. This table holds 300,000 to 350,000 clones, roughly 88% found once. The sequence came from a woman under 40 with COVID-19, enrolled during active disease. Input material: peripheral blood. This chain connects TRBV3-1 (or the pseudogene TRBV3-2) to TRBJ1-2; D unclear. The CDR3 sequence is CASSQDAVTNYGYTF. The CDR3 DNA follows: TGTGCCAGCAGCCAAGATGCAGTGACTAACTATGGCTACACCTTC.